One and the same sample provided the 15 T cell receptor beta chains below, sequenced in a study of T cells after yellow fever vaccination. TCRdb re-called the 5' RACE reads with MiXCR, one entry per CDR3 protein. Of approximately 330,000 distinct CDR3 sequences listed, under 15% are singletons. Sequenced material: CD4+ T cells sorted from PBMCs, taken 15 days after the yellow fever booster vaccination. The receptors stem from a man younger than 30 who received the YFV17D yellow fever vaccine.

The chain is built from TRBV7-2 and TRBJ1-1; D gene uncertain. Trimming left V 5 bases short and J 4 bases short, with 14 bases between. This CDR3 region has 14 residues. The germline V gene encodes CDR1 SGHTA and CDR2 FQGNSA. The CDR3 DNA sequence: TGTGCCAGCAGCCCCATGGGCGGAGCCACTGAAGCTTTCTTT. This codes for CASSPMGGATEAFF.

In nucleotides, the CDR3 is TGTGCCAGCAGTCAAACAGGGGCCTATGGCTACACCTTC. This gives the protein CASSQTGAYGYTF. This chain uses TRBV6-6 with TRBJ1-2, with 7 bases fitting TRBD1. This CDR3 spans 13 amino acids. Per the germline V gene, CDR1 is MNHNY and CDR2 is SVGAGI (reference sequence). V trimming: 5 bases; J trimming: 4 bases; junction bases outside the gene matches: 4.

This clonotype appeared a few times. This sequence joins TRBV7-2 and TRBJ2-7; D tentatively fits TRBD1 or TRBD2 (6 bases each). CDR3 length: 15 amino acids. The V gene's germline CDR1 is SGHTA and CDR2 FQGNSA. V lost 4 bases and J 2 bases, leaving 15 bases between the germline ends. The CDR3 protein is CASSSRGGPAYEQYF. Here the CDR3 DNA reads TGTGCCAGCAGCTCAAGAGGGGGGCCTGCCTACGAGCAGTACTTC.

The V gene is TRBV14, the J gene TRBJ1-3, with D maybe TRBD1 (5 bases). Trimming took off 9 bases at V and 0 bases at J, with 9 bases between the two ends. The germline V gene has CDR1 SGHDN and CDR2 FVKESK. The CDR3 covers 13 residues. CDR3 bases: TGTGCCAGAGGGGAGCTCTCTGGAAACACCATATATTTT. This sequence encodes CARGELSGNTIYF.

The chain joins TRBV4-2 to TRBJ2-1, with D tentatively TRBD2 (5 bases). The CDR3 is made up of 16 amino acids. V shed 0 bases and J shed 4 bases, with 13 bases lying between them. Per the germline V gene, CDR1 is LGHNA and CDR2 is YNFKEQ. The CDR3: CASSQDGETGYNEQFF. The CDR3 DNA reads as TGTGCCAGCAGCCAAGATGGGGAGACGGGGTACAATGAGCAGTTCTTC.

Only a few counts were recorded for this clonotype. The J gene is TRBJ2-3, the V gene TRBV20-1; D unresolved. The V end lost 4 bases, the J end lost 0 bases, and 17 bases lay between the germline ends. The CDR3 is 16 residues long. Germline V CDR1 and CDR2: DFQATT, SNEGSKA (reference sequence). The CDR3 loop is CSATGAEPSSTDTQYF. The DNA of the CDR3 is TGCAGTGCTACGGGTGCGGAGCCCAGTAGCACAGATACGCAGTATTTT.

The V gene is TRBV24-1, the J gene TRBJ2-1; 7 nucleotides match TRBD2. The CDR3 contains 14 residues. The V segment lost 4 bases and the J segment 6 bases; nucleotides outside the gene matches: 5. Germline CDR1 is KGHDR and CDR2 is SFDVKD. The CDR3 DNA reads as TGTGCCACCAGTGACGGGACTATCCCCAATGAGCAGTTCTTC. Translated, it gives CATSDGTIPNEQFF.

J is TRBJ2-1 and V is TRBV4-1; 12 bases map to TRBD2. Germline lookup yields CDR1 MGHRA and CDR2 YSYEKL. This CDR3 has 17 amino acids. With V trimmed by 4 bases and J by 9 bases, 13 bases remained unmatched. CDR3 protein: CASSRKLAGGPGGEQFF. The CDR3 nucleotides read TGCGCCAGCAGCCGAAAACTAGCGGGGGGACCTGGGGGTGAGCAGTTCTTC.

As DNA, the CDR3 is TGTGCCAGCAGTCTTATCCGACAGGGCTACGAGCAGTACGTC. It encodes CASSLIRQGYEQYV. This sequence joins TRBV2 and TRBJ2-7, with 7 nucleotides matching TRBD1. V gave up 5 bases and J gave up 3 bases; unmatched junction bases: 7. Germline lookup yields CDR1 SNHLY and CDR2 FYNNEI. The CDR3 length is 14 residues.

This clonotype came up a few times. The gene calls are TRBV7-2 and TRBJ1-1, with 7 bases that match TRBD1. V lost 2 bases, J lost 4 bases, and 7 bases stayed unmatched. The germline gives CDR1 SGHTA, CDR2 FQGNSA. The CDR3 runs to 15 residues. The CDR3 is CASSLTGVPPTEAFF. CDR3 nucleotides: TGTGCCAGCAGCTTAACAGGGGTACCCCCCACTGAAGCTTTCTTT.

The chain links TRBV5-1 to TRBJ2-6; D uncertain. The CDR3 consists of 12 residues. Germline CDR1 and CDR2: SGHRS and YFSETQ. V was shortened by 4 bases and J by 6 bases, with 5 bases between the two germline ends. The CDR3 coding sequence is TGCGCCAGCAGCCCCGAGGCCAACGTCCTGACTTTC. Amino acid sequence: CASSPEANVLTF.

The chain carries TRBV7-2 and TRBJ1-3; unclear D gene. The V and J ends lost 5 bases and 2 bases respectively, with 13 bases between them. CDR1 and CDR2 from the germline V gene are SGHTA and FQGNSA. The CDR3 runs to 15 residues. The CDR3 reads CASSPQTGTGNTIYF. The CDR3 DNA sequence: TGTGCCAGCAGCCCACAAACGGGTACTGGAAACACCATATATTTT.

This clonotype turned up a few times. The rearrangement links TRBV2 to TRBJ1-6; D is unresolved. The germline V gene encodes CDR1 SNHLY and CDR2 FYNNEI. Trimming pared 5 bases from V and 7 bases from J, leaving 15 bases between. CDR3 length: 15 amino acids. The CDR3 loop is CASSPMQLINSPLHF. CDR3 in DNA: TGTGCCAGCAGTCCTATGCAATTGATCAATTCACCCCTCCACTTT.

V is TRBV4-3 and J is TRBJ1-2; 8 positions agree with TRBD1. With 0 bases clipped from V and 8 bases from J, the junction kept 5 bases outside the gene matches. CDR1 is LGHNA, CDR2 YSLEER, per germline. This CDR3 is built from 14 residues. CDR3 protein: CASSQDDRGRGYTF. The CDR3 DNA reads as TGCGCCAGCAGCCAAGATGACAGGGGAAGAGGCTACACCTTC.

This clonotype was seen more than once but under ten times. This chain uses TRBV4-3 with TRBJ2-3; D is undetermined. V dropped 2 bases and J dropped 0 bases, with 18 bases sitting between them. From germline, CDR1 is LGHNA and CDR2 YSLEER. CDR3 length: 18 residues. DNA for the CDR3: TGCGCCAGCAGCCAAAGACTCCGTCGGTCCTCTAGCACAGATACGCAGTATTTT. This codes for CASSQRLRRSSSTDTQYF.